This T cell receptor beta chain is drawn from a study of a mutant IDH1 vaccine in newly diagnosed glioma. Time point indicated: week 5, during vaccination. The investigators gave 300 ug of mutant IDH1 20-mer peptide in each vaccine dose, together with topical imiquimod. Germline CDR1 reads LNHDA; CDR2 reads SQIVND (reference sequence). CDR3 size: 15 residues. V was shortened by 2 bases and J by 0 bases, with 10 bases between the two germline ends. This clone was picked up a small number of times. Its antigen is not known. Assay: immunoSEQ multiplex PCR; the TCRdb copy retains only in-frame clones and omits some. This table holds about 38,000 clones, 75% to 80% found once.

The sequencing here drew on PBMCs, taken from a glioma patient whose treatment included an IDH1 peptide vaccine. This chain uses TRBV19 with TRBJ1-1; D gene ambiguous. This TCR came from a man aged 40-49 years with glioma. The CDR3: CASSIYAGVNTEAFF. The CDR3 DNA reads TGTGCCAGTAGTATATATGCAGGAGTGAACACTGAAGCTTTCTTT.